This T cell receptor beta chain was sequenced during a study of OX40 agonist ivuxolimab in advanced cancers. Background on the whole study: Ivuxolimab was an agonistic, fully human IgG2 monoclonal antibody directed against OX40 (CD134), a costimulatory receptor. Peripheral TCRbeta sequencing aimed to test whether ivuxolimab altered TCR sequence diversity and caused clonal T-cell expansion. The monotherapy dose-escalation portion (N of about 47 patients) of the phase I ivuxolimab trial is reported in the paper. Of the approximately 50 patients in dose escalation, about 20 had hepatocellular carcinoma, approximately 15 had melanoma, 9 had renal cell carcinoma and 9 had head and neck cancer. Patients were allowed to have had prior anti-PD-1, anti-PD-L1 or anti-CTLA-4 therapy, and 40% of the dose-escalation patients had been treated with checkpoint inhibitors. In the dose-escalation cohort, 70% to 85% of patients were male, and the mean age was approximately 64 years, with a range of about 23 to 90. Intravenous ivuxolimab was administered to patients every 2 weeks at six dose levels: 0.01, 0.1, 0.3, 1.5, 3 and 10 mg/kg. Partial responses occurred in three dose-escalation patients: two with cutaneous melanoma and one with hepatocellular carcinoma. On the study overall, not on this receptor specifically: On average, CD8+ T cells showed more expanded clones than CD4+ T cells after ivuxolimab. At doses of 0.1 to 3.0 mg/kg, clonal expansion of both CD4+ and CD8+ T cells in blood was seen between baseline and week 6. Low levels of normalized T-cell clonal expansion were also seen in some patients who did not respond. Antigen specificity was not determined for the clonally expanded peripheral T cells. In partial responders in the 0.1-3.0 mg/kg groups, normalized peripheral clonal expansion was found to be among the lowest, especially among CD8+ T cells.

As to this clone: No antigen is known for it. Base qualities were left out, and no much larger clone turns up one base away.

The trial excluded patients who had a history of autoimmune disease or were on systemic immunosuppression. Peripheral blood for TCR sequencing was collected from all dose cohorts at baseline, on cycle 4 day 1, and on cycle 7 day 1. Samples came from an open-label, multicenter, first-in-human phase I dose-escalation trial of ivuxolimab. Adults with locally advanced or metastatic melanoma, renal cell carcinoma, hepatocellular carcinoma or head and neck squamous cell carcinoma were enrolled in the trial. Before TCR sequencing, CD4+ T cells and CD8+ T cells from peripheral blood were sorted into separate populations. Genomic DNA was extracted from sorted cells for sequencing of the TCRbeta CDR3 region. The immunoSEQ Assay was used to sequence the TCRbeta CDR3 regions. TCRdb re-hosts the immuneACCESS table, in-frame sequences only. Its copies lack some clones; in the studies checked, an unresolved V gene accounts for under half of them, and the cause for the rest is not known. Present in this sample are under 50,000 clones, 87% of which were seen just once. Of the sample, less than 35% falls within the top ten clones.

CDR1 and CDR2 (ENHRY, SYGVKD) derive from the germline V gene. V is cut back by 0 bases and J by 8 bases, with 17 bases in the junction unmatched. Including cysteine and phenylalanine, the CDR3 has 19 amino acids. CDR3 DNA is the only sequence kept; it has 57 bases, read in frame from the first base. The chain is made from TRBV10-3 and TRBJ1-4; the central 8 bases match TRBD1. The clonotype comes from an adult with an advanced solid tumor such as melanoma, head and neck, liver or kidney cancer. The sample consisted of CD4+ or CD8+ T cells sorted from blood, taken in a trial of the OX40 agonist ivuxolimab. The CDR3 sequence is CAISESMAITGGLREKLFF. In nucleotide form, the sequence is TGTGCCATCAGTGAGTCGATGGCGATAACAGGGGGTTTACGGGAAAAACTGTTTTTT.